The next 18 T cell receptor beta chains were all read from a single sample in a study of CD8+ T cells in alopecia areata. cDNA serving as the sequencing template came from extracted, reverse transcribed RNA. The protocol was immunoSEQ multiplex PCR, while the TCRdb copy is restricted to in-frame clones and leaves out a portion. The table lists about 120,000 clones, less than 70% of them singletons. The sequencing sample was made of CD4+ T cells sorted from blood. The receptors were gathered from a human donor in good health.

The chain joins TRBV5-1 to TRBJ2-5; the match to TRBD2 covers 10 bases. Germline loops: CDR1 SGHRS, CDR2 YFSETQ. There are 16 residues in the CDR3. Unmatched junction bases numbered 6, after V lost 0 bases and J lost 4 bases. DNA of the CDR3: TGCGCCAGCAGCTTGGATGCTAGCGGGGGAGGAGAGACCCAGTACTTC. This gives the protein CASSLDASGGGETQYF.

The gene calls are TRBV29-1 and TRBJ1-1, with 7 nucleotides matching TRBD1. Germline-derived CDR1 and CDR2 are SQVTM and ANQGSEA. Trimming cost V 7 bases and J 4 bases; bases outside gene matches: 3. CDR3 length equals 11 residues. The CDR3 loop reads CSATGATEAFF. CDR3 bases: TGCAGCGCCACAGGGGCCACTGAAGCTTTCTTT.

The V call is TRBV30, the J call TRBJ2-3; TRBD1 agrees at 7 bases. CDR1 and CDR2 from the germline V gene are GTSNPN and SVGIG (reference sequence). Unmatched junction bases numbered 10, after V lost 6 bases and J lost 4 bases. The CDR3 is 14 residues long. Here the CDR3 DNA reads TGTGCCTGTCGACGGACAGGTGTCCCAGATACGCAGTATTTT. Protein sequence: CACRRTGVPDTQYF. Complete variable domain (other parts from reference TRBV30 and TRBJ2-3): SQTIHQWPATLVQPVGSPLSLECTVEGTSNPNLYWYRQAAGRGLQLLFYSVGIGQISSEVPQNLSASRPQDRQFILSSKKLLLSDSGFYLCACRRTGVPDTQYFGPGTRLTVL.

This clone was counted a single time. J is TRBJ2-7 and V is TRBV2; D unclear. Germline V lookup: CDR1 SNHLY, CDR2 FYNNEI. This CDR3 is built from 12 residues. V lost 6 bases to trimming and J lost 0 bases, with 6 bases between them. In nucleotides, the CDR3 is TGTGCCAGCAGCTCCACCTCCTACGAGCAGTACTTC. Translating it yields CASSSTSYEQYF.

The chain has TRBV6-1 and TRBJ1-2; D unclear. From germline, CDR1 is MNHNS and CDR2 SASEGT. Trimming stripped 7 bases from V and 1 base from J, with 7 bases between. This CDR3 region has 12 residues. In DNA, the CDR3 is TGTGCCAGCAAGGCAGTTAACTATGGCTACACCTTC. As protein: CASKAVNYGYTF.

As concerns this clone: Other DNA sequences within the sample encode an identical CDR3. CDR3 loop: CASSPGTGNQPQHF. In DNA, the CDR3 is TGTGCCAGCAGCCCCGGGACAGGCAATCAGCCCCAGCATTTT. The chain recombines TRBV7-9 with TRBJ1-5, with TRBD1 identical over 7 bases. Germline-derived CDR1 and CDR2 are SEHNR and FQNEAQ (reference sequence). The CDR3 is 14 amino acids. J lost 2 bases, V lost 5 bases, and 3 bases had no gene match.

The rearrangement joins TRBV27 to TRBJ1-5; maybe TRBD1 (6 bases). The CDR3 has 16 residues. Germline CDR1 is MNHEY and CDR2 is SMNVEV (reference sequence). The germline V and J ends were trimmed by 6 bases and 0 bases, with 15 bases remaining between them. CDR3 sequence (DNA): TGTGCCAGCAGAGGTGGGGGCCCCTATAGCAATCAGCCCCAGCATTTT. Translated: CASRGGGPYSNQPQHF.

The chain links TRBV10-3 to TRBJ2-5, with 7 nucleotides matching TRBD1. Unmatched junction bases numbered 15, after V lost 4 bases and J lost 4 bases. CDR3 length: 17 amino acids. The germline CDR1 and CDR2 sequences are ENHRY and SYGVKD. The CDR3, as DNA: TGTGCCATCAGTGCGAACAGGGGAGTGGGGGAGTCAGAGACCCAGTACTTC. Translated, it gives CAISANRGVGESETQYF.

The chain uses TRBV6-6 and TRBJ1-2; D possibly corresponds to TRBD1 (5 bases). V gave up 5 bases and J gave up 5 bases, with 9 bases separating them. Germline lookup yields CDR1 MNHNY and CDR2 SVGAGI (reference sequence). The CDR3 loop spans 12 amino acids. The CDR3 protein is CASSPGQYGYTF. Written as DNA, the CDR3 is TGTGCCAGCAGTCCAGGGCAGTATGGCTACACCTTC.

This rearrangement joins TRBV2 to TRBJ1-2; 12 nucleotides match TRBD1. V dropped 6 bases and J dropped 0; count of bases not matched to a gene: 2. This CDR3 contains 15 residues. CDR1 is SNHLY and CDR2 is FYNNEI in the germline V gene. CDR3 nucleotide sequence: TGTGCCAGCAGGGGACAGGGGGCCGCTAACTATGGCTACACCTTC. Translated, it gives CASRGQGAANYGYTF.

The V gene is TRBV4-2, the J gene TRBJ2-7, with 10 bases aligning to TRBD1. The CDR3 extends over 15 amino acids. The J segment lost 5 bases and the V segment lost 3 bases, leaving 7 bases of the junction unmatched. Germline lookup yields CDR1 LGHNA and CDR2 YNFKEQ. In nucleotides, the CDR3 is TGTGCCAGCAGCCAGCTAGGGGACAGGGGTCACGAGCAGTACTTC. Its protein product is CASSQLGDRGHEQYF.

V usage is TRBV6-5 and J usage is TRBJ2-2; 9 bases match TRBD1. CDR1 is MNHEY and CDR2 is SVGAGI in the germline V gene. This CDR3 is 16 amino acids long. V was clipped by 2 bases and J by 6 bases; unmatched bases: 7. CDR3 protein: CASSYDRDRAAGELFF. DNA for the CDR3: TGTGCCAGCAGTTACGATAGGGACAGGGCAGCCGGGGAGCTGTTTTTT.

This clone counts as large. V is TRBV7-2 and J is TRBJ2-7, with D perhaps TRBD1 (6 bases). V lost 5 bases and J 8 bases, leaving 22 bases between the germline ends. The CDR3 runs 15 residues. Germline values: CDR1 SGHTA, CDR2 FQGNSA. CDR3 protein: CASSPIPGTTVKQYF. CDR3 bases: TGTGCCAGCAGCCCGATCCCGGGGACAACGGTCAAGCAGTACTTC.

In its sample, this clone was seen a few times. The chain uses TRBV29-1 and TRBJ2-1, with D maybe TRBD2 (6 bases). The ends were cut back, 6 bases at V and 5 bases at J, with 17 bases in the middle. The CDR3 spans 14 residues. CDR1 and CDR2 from the germline V gene are SQVTM and ANQGSEA. This chain's CDR3 is CSVDTGTLHNEQFF. DNA of the CDR3: TGCAGCGTGGACACCGGGACTCTTCACAATGAGCAGTTCTTC.

The rearrangement uses TRBV18 and TRBJ2-5; D unresolved. V dropped 3 bases and J dropped 5 bases, with 7 bases sitting between them. In germline, CDR1 is KGHSH, CDR2 LQKENI. This CDR3 spans 12 amino acids. The CDR3 region is CASSPSQETQYF. CDR3 nucleotides: TGTGCCAGCTCACCGTCCCAGGAGACCCAGTACTTC.

This clone appeared a few times. This sequence joins TRBV29-1 and TRBJ2-7; D not certain. This CDR3 has 12 residues. Looked up from germline, CDR1 is SQVTM and CDR2 is ANQGSEA. V lost 0 bases to trimming and J lost 2 bases, with 5 bases between them. DNA of the CDR3: TGCAGCGTTGAAGAACAGACCTACGAGCAGTACTTC. It is translated as CSVEEQTYEQYF.

The chain combines TRBV29-1 with TRBJ1-1, with D hard to call. CDR1 and CDR2 from the germline V gene are SQVTM and ANQGSEA. There are 12 residues in the CDR3. V was shortened by 7 bases and J by 7 bases, with 16 bases between the two germline ends. The CDR3 spells CSARTGLLEAFF. CDR3 DNA sequence: TGCAGCGCCCGGACCGGACTCCTTGAAGCTTTCTTT.

The gene calls are TRBV4-1 and TRBJ2-3; TRBD2 agrees at 7 bases. Germline assignment: CDR1 MGHRA and CDR2 YSYEKL. The CDR3 length is 14 residues. J lost 6 bases, V lost 0 bases, and 3 bases had no gene match. This CDR3 is CASSQDTAGDTQYF. The CDR3 DNA reads TGCGCCAGCAGCCAAGATACAGCGGGGGATACGCAGTATTTT.